This T cell receptor (beta chain) was identified in a study of control samples from healthy donors and cancer patients (dated by TCRdb to 2019 to 2021). Comment on this clone: The antigen it binds to is not known. There are no base qualities to consult, and no much larger clone falls within one base.

Library preparation employed the immunoSEQ multiplex PCR assay. Sourced from immuneACCESS, this table was stored by TCRdb with only in-frame sequences that have V and J called. A share of the clones is absent; for the studies checked, an unresolved V gene accounts for under half, and the remainder has no known explanation. Within this sample are roughly 100,000 clones, with around 82% of them counted one time only. Jointly, the top ten make up under 15% of the sample. The TCR was taken from a woman aged 45-59 years in good health. Sequenced sample: blood.

The CDR3 in this case is CASSQVQGGSPLHF. The bases are TGTGCCAGCAGCCAAGTACAGGGCGGTTCACCCCTCCACTTT. The chain is encoded by TRBV3-1 (or the pseudogene TRBV3-2) joined to TRBJ1-6, and TRBD1 may be the D gene, going by 6 matching bases. Inclusive of the bounding cysteine and phenylalanine, the CDR3 is 14 residues long. The entry retains the CDR3 DNA only, 42 bases that are in frame from base 1. V loses 1 base of germline sequence and J loses 9 bases, and the interval between the two ends is 10 bases. The germline V gene (reference sequence) gives CDR1 as LGHDT and CDR2 as YNNKEL.